The clone carrying this T cell receptor (beta chain) was recorded only once. The data derive from a study of blood T cell repertoires in COVID-19. For the study at large: Sites across the United States, Italy and Spain contributed samples from acute and convalescent COVID-19.

TCRdb keeps only in-frame clones here, not all; method: immunoSEQ multiplex PCR. The sample has 150,000 to 200,000 clones; roughly 79% are singletons. This CDR3 spans 16 amino acids. Germline V gene data show CDR1 as SNHLY and CDR2 as FYNNEI. V was shortened by 1 base and J by 5 bases, with 15 bases between the two germline ends. One Seattle source followed patients from active infection through their disease course. Material: peripheral blood. The chain employs TRBV2 and TRBJ2-1; D is uncertain. The sequence came from a woman over 75 with COVID-19, enrolled during active disease. DNA of the CDR3: TGTGCCAGCAGTGAAGTTAGCCCACTCCCCCACAATGAGCAGTTCTTC. It encodes CASSEVSPLPHNEQFF.